This TCR beta chain was retrieved from a study of blood T cell repertoires in COVID-19 (dated by TCRdb to 2020 to 2021). The study in broad terms: Samples covering the acute and convalescent phases of COVID-19 were provided by collaborators in the United States, Italy and Spain. The repertoires were released in a freely available public database intended as a resource for research on the immune response to SARS-CoV-2. Where available, HLA class I and class II types were taken from metadata supplied by the sample provider and were not determined by assay-based typing. The samples were drawn from two sources: the first 160 participants of the ongoing ImmuneRACE study, and 1,254 subjects contributed by 6 global collaborators. The prospective study material was composed of cDNA or gDNA derived from T cells, B-cell-depleted T cells, or PBMCs. A de-identified subject ID, COVID-19 status, age in years and sex were almost always included in the sample metadata. Subjects who had been exposed to COVID-19, were actively infected with it, or had recovered from it provided the deeply sampled blood TCRbeta repertoires that made up the dataset. What the work shows at the level of the full study, not this receptor alone: Clinical and demographic metadata were provided uncurated, with the amount varying by source and participant.

From the cysteine through the phenylalanine, the CDR3 covers 14 amino acids. This entry keeps only the CDR3 DNA: 42 bases, framed from base 1. Based on the germline V gene, the CDR1 and CDR2 sequences are SGDLS and YYNGEE. Deletion took 3 bases off V and 4 bases off J, with a span of 11 bases between the germline ends. The immunoSEQ Assay, a bias-controlled multiplex PCR, was used to amplify TCRbeta CDR3 regions from genomic DNA. In the original analysis: Nucleated cell counts per sample were estimated from amplification of reference gene primers within the assay. To quantify the absolute abundance of each unique TCRbeta CDR3 rearrangement, sequence reads were collapsed and filtered. For each sample, productive Simpson clonality was calculated as the square root of Simpson's diversity index over productive rearrangements. The clones in this table, taken by TCRdb from immuneACCESS, are in-frame only. Not every clone is retained; where verified, under half of the shortfall comes from an unresolved V gene, and the cause of the rest is unknown. V and J calls plus clone size are reproduced from that table; the DNA served to infer D and trimming. The sample records around 100,000 clones, about 86% of which are singletons. Roughly 4.7% of the sample belongs to the ten largest clones.

The collaborating institutions used their own protocols to collect whole blood in K2EDTA tubes. For TCRbeta analysis, collaborators shipped samples in one of three forms: frozen whole blood, isolated PBMCs, or DNA extracted from either of those sample types. Of note for this clone: This receptor's antigen is unknown. Base qualities were left out, and no much larger clone turns up one base away.

Material for sequencing was peripheral blood. The TCR sequence derives from a human donor in a cohort sampled during active COVID-19. In this chain, TRBV9 is recombined with TRBJ2-1; 6 matching bases give a weak D call of TRBD1. The DNA sequence is TGTGCCAGCAGCGCAGGACAGTTTTACAATGAGCAGTTCTTC. It encodes CASSAGQFYNEQFF.